This is a list of T cell receptor beta chains from one sample in a study of cytomegalovirus exposure and HLA in healthy donors. Assay used: immunoSEQ multiplex PCR; TCRdb lists only in-frame clones, some missing. Among some 150,000 clones, roughly four fifths were seen once, and the ten largest hold 5.5% to 6%. Sequenced: PBMCs. The receptor set was obtained from a man younger than 45 in good health and CMV-seropositive. Each CDR3 is given with its conserved first and last residue. The D gene is left open where the match is weak. For some rows the clone size is stated as once, few or many, or as a class when expanded; others skip it.

v_gene,abundance,d_gene,j_gene,CDR3aa,CDR3nt
TRBV6-6,-,TRBD1,TRBJ1-2,CASRSGQGSDYGYTF,TGTGCCAGCAGGTCGGGACAGGGATCTGACTATGGCTACACCTTC
TRBV28,-,-,TRBJ1-2,CASSAGGYGYTF,TGTGCCAGCAGTGCCGGAGGCTATGGCTACACCTTC
TRBV6-5,-,TRBD1,TRBJ1-2,CASSYNTGAGDYGYTF,TGTGCCAGCAGCTACAACACAGGGGCCGGGGACTATGGCTACACCTTC
TRBV27,-,TRBD2,TRBJ2-1,CASSWGGLSGNYNEQFF,TGTGCCAGCAGTTGGGGGGGGCTTAGCGGGAACTACAATGAGCAGTTCTTC
TRBV5-5,-,TRBD1,TRBJ1-1,CASSLGSGQGAFF,TGTGCCAGCAGCTTGGGTTCGGGACAGGGAGCTTTCTTT
TRBV19,-,TRBD1,TRBJ1-5,CASSIVGQGILRQPQHF,TGTGCCAGTAGTATCGTTGGACAGGGGATACTAAGGCAGCCCCAGCATTTT
TRBV5-6,-,TRBD1,TRBJ2-7,CASSGQGNEQYF,TGTGCCAGCAGCGGACAGGGGAACGAGCAGTACTTC
TRBV6-1,-,-,TRBJ1-3,CASSEWADSGNTIYF,TGTGCCAGCAGTGAGTGGGCAGATTCTGGAAACACCATATATTTT
TRBV27,-,TRBD1,TRBJ1-5,CASSERQGLGSNQPQHF,TGTGCCAGCAGTGAAAGACAGGGATTGGGTAGCAATCAGCCCCAGCATTTT
TRBV5-1,-,TRBD2,TRBJ2-2,CASKNPSGNTGELFF,TGCGCCAGCAAAAATCCTAGCGGGAACACCGGGGAGCTGTTTTTT
TRBV5-6,-,-,TRBJ1-1,CASSYPGLSEAFF,TGTGCCAGCAGCTACCCGGGACTCTCTGAAGCTTTCTTT
TRBV5-1,-,-,TRBJ2-3,CASSPVADIYTDTQYF,TGCGCCAGCAGCCCCGTGGCGGATATTTACACAGATACGCAGTATTTT
TRBV10-1,few,TRBD2,TRBJ2-5,CASSEYSGGPLETQYF,TGCGCCAGCAGTGAATATAGCGGGGGCCCCCTGGAGACCCAGTACTTC
TRBV7-9,-,-,TRBJ2-3,CASSPTWDTQYF,TGTGCCAGCAGCCCCACTTGGGATACGCAGTATTTT
TRBV5-1,-,-,TRBJ2-3,CASSLGRGTDTQYF,TGCGCCAGCAGCTTGGGGAGGGGTACAGATACGCAGTATTTT
TRBV6-5,-,-,TRBJ2-2,CASSGTNTGELFF,TGTGCCAGCAGCGGGACGAACACCGGGGAGCTGTTTTTT
TRBV19,-,TRBD2,TRBJ2-7,CASSMGLAGRSYEQYF,TGTGCCAGTAGTATGGGGCTAGCGGGACGCTCCTACGAGCAGTACTTC
TRBV15,-,TRBD2,TRBJ2-7,CATTTGTSGSYEQYF,TGTGCCACTACCACAGGGACTAGCGGCTCCTACGAGCAGTACTTC
TRBV10-2,-,TRBD1,TRBJ1-4,CASSLTGGNEKLFF,TGCGCCAGCAGTTTGACAGGGGGCAATGAAAAACTGTTTTTT
TRBV7-2,-,TRBD1,TRBJ2-7,CASSPPTGLDHEQYF,TGTGCCAGCAGCCCGCCGACAGGGTTGGACCACGAGCAGTACTTC
TRBV6-5,-,TRBD1,TRBJ2-1,CASSRDRGRYNEQFF,TGTGCCAGCAGCCGCGACAGGGGGCGATACAATGAGCAGTTCTTC
TRBV5-8,-,TRBD1,TRBJ2-7,CASSYNGQGADEQYF,TGTGCCAGCAGCTATAATGGACAGGGGGCAGACGAGCAGTACTTC